A single sample gave rise to the 9 T cell receptor beta chains below, sequenced in a study of T cell repertoires in cytomegalovirus infection. TCRdb reprocessed the reads via MiXCR and lists one record per CDR3 protein. Of roughly 150,000 distinct CDR3 sequences detected, roughly 20% appear once; the ten largest clones hold 25%. Their antigens remain unidentified. This specimen was CD8+ T cells from cultured PBMCs, taken from culture after CMV antigen stimulation. These receptors were taken from a human donor in good health (CMV status not recorded). Some clones in this sample may be carry-over from other donors' samples.

The V and J genes are TRBV7-6 and TRBJ2-3; 8 bases agree with TRBD1. Per germline, CDR1 SGHVS and CDR2 FNYEAQ. The CDR3 runs 15 residues. V trimming: 3 bases; J trimming: 2 bases; junction bases outside the gene matches: 4. The CDR3, as DNA: TGTGCCAGCAGCTTTCGGACAGGGTACACAGATACGCAGTATTTT. Residues: CASSFRTGYTDTQYF.

This clonotype has more than one count but fewer than ten. This chain joins TRBV7-2 and TRBJ2-7; the match to TRBD1 covers 9 bases. Germline CDR1 is SGHTA and CDR2 is FQGNSA. With 5 bases clipped from V and 2 bases from J, the junction kept 7 bases outside the gene matches. The CDR3 extends over 15 amino acids. The chain's CDR3 is CASSPGTGSPYEQYF. In nucleotides, the CDR3 is TGTGCCAGCAGCCCCGGGACAGGGAGTCCCTACGAGCAGTACTTC. Full variable domain (rest looked up from reference TRBV7-2 and TRBJ2-7): GAGVSQSPSNKVTEKGKDVELRCDPISGHTALYWYRQSLGQGLEFLIYFQGNSAPDKSGLPSDRFSAERTGGSVSTLTIQRTQQEDSAVYLCASSPGTGSPYEQYFGPGTRLTVT.

The chain carries TRBV27 and TRBJ2-7; D is ambiguous. Germline V gene sequence: CDR1 MNHEY, CDR2 SMNVEV (reference sequence). V was pared by 5 bases and J by 2 bases, with 13 bases between. The CDR3 runs 14 residues. In nucleotides, the CDR3 is TGTGCCAGCAGTGAGACTCCAAACACCTACGAGCAGTACTTC. Translating gives CASSETPNTYEQYF.

The chain has TRBV7-8 and TRBJ1-5; D not resolved. CDR1 SGHVS and CDR2 FQNEAQ come from the germline V gene. There are 12 residues in the CDR3. V lost 5 bases, J lost 4 bases, and 6 bases lay in between. The CDR3 region is CASSPDNQPQHF. DNA of the CDR3: TGTGCCAGCAGCCCGGATAATCAGCCCCAGCATTTT.

A few counts support this clonotype. The rearrangement joins TRBV20-1 to TRBJ2-3, with D perhaps assigned TRBD1 or TRBD2 (5 bases each). Germline V gene data show CDR1 as DFQATT and CDR2 as SNEGSKA (reference sequence). The CDR3 contains 16 residues. V was clipped by 0 bases and J by 4 bases, with 17 bases between them. This CDR3 is CSARDRGSRVSDTQYF. CDR3 sequence (DNA): TGCAGTGCTAGAGATCGGGGTAGCAGGGTGTCAGATACGCAGTATTTT.

This clonotype has more than one count but fewer than ten. The chain has TRBV7-2 and TRBJ1-6; 7 bases match TRBD1. The CDR3 sequence is 16 residues long. The V segment lost 5 bases and the J segment 3 bases; nucleotides outside the gene matches: 7. The germline V gene encodes CDR1 SGHTA and CDR2 FQGNSA. In nucleotides, the CDR3 is TGTGCCAGCAGCGTGACCGGGACAGACTATAATTCACCCCTCCACTTT. Translating gives CASSVTGTDYNSPLHF.

The J gene is TRBJ1-5, the V gene TRBV2; D ambiguous. Trimming removed 6 bases from V and 4 bases from J, with 16 bases in between. Germline CDR1 SNHLY, CDR2 FYNNEI. The length of the CDR3 is 15 residues. DNA of the CDR3: TGTGCCAGCAGGGAGGCCTACAGATTGAATCAGCCCCAGCATTTT. Its protein product is CASREAYRLNQPQHF.

This clonotype has only a few counts. CDR3 in DNA: TGTGCCAGCAGCTACCGAAAGGGGAGTCGGTACCCCACCTTC. Translating it yields CASSYRKGSRYPTF. V usage is TRBV11-1 and J usage is TRBJ1-2; the D gene is possibly TRBD1 (5 bases). V was trimmed by 4 bases and J by 13 bases, leaving 22 bases between them. Germline assignment: CDR1 SGHAT and CDR2 FQDESV (reference sequence). The CDR3 length is 14 residues.

The table lists this clonotype with a few counts. The chain is built from TRBV7-7 and TRBJ2-5; D gene uncertain. The CDR3 totals 13 residues. V was clipped by 3 bases and J by 2 bases, with 7 bases between them. Germline assignment: CDR1 SSHAT and CDR2 FNYEAQ (reference sequence). This CDR3 is CASSFDLQETQYF. CDR3 nucleotide sequence: TGTGCCAGCAGCTTCGATCTGCAAGAGACCCAGTACTTC.